This is a list of T cell receptor beta chains from one sample in a study of blood T cells in healthy people across ages. MiXCR, applied by TCRdb to the 5' RACE reads, yields one record per CDR3 protein. This sample has more than 800,000 distinct CDR3 sequences, with roughly 45% found just once. Sequenced sample: blood. These receptors were obtained from an older woman in good health. Both conserved end residues are trimmed from each CDR3. Each record gives: V gene, J gene, CDR3 protein.

TRBV20-1,TRBJ2-3,SARKRGGRRTDTQY
TRBV20-1,TRBJ2-7,SATGDRVYEQY
TRBV9,TRBJ2-7,ARPDAAGSSYEQY
TRBV20-1,TRBJ2-1,SARDQGGRTPREQF
TRBV28,TRBJ1-2,ASSFGQGARGYT
TRBV20-1,TRBJ2-7,SASDRRHHYEQY
TRBV5-5,TRBJ1-4,ASSLTNSNEKLF
TRBV12-3/TRBV12-4,TRBJ1-2,ASSFGRRNYGYT
TRBV20-1,TRBJ1-6,SARFGGRPNLGSPLH
TRBV27,TRBJ1-2,ASSLPGYGYT
TRBV28,TRBJ1-2,ASSISGTAYGYT
TRBV18,TRBJ1-4,ASSPRQPGSNKKLF
TRBV9,TRBJ2-3,ASSVDPSGRSIDTQY
TRBV4-2,TRBJ2-1,ASGGERNYNEQF
TRBV28,TRBJ2-7,ASSWQGAYEQY
TRBV27,TRBJ2-1,ASSPVRDRGENEQF
TRBV5-1,TRBJ2-3,ASSLTTAGVGDTQY
TRBV6-5,TRBJ1-6,ASSYSSRAGNSPLH
TRBV20-1,TRBJ2-1,SARGGGSGTSYKEQF
TRBV6-5,TRBJ1-1,ASSEAGANTEAF
TRBV18,TRBJ2-7,ASSPLGLADYEQY
TRBV14,TRBJ2-1,ASSRGLERYNEQF
TRBV9,TRBJ2-3,ASRSRGSLDTQY
TRBV2,TRBJ1-4,ASSESMTTNEKLF
TRBV25-1,TRBJ1-2,ASSEYAGTGFYGYT
TRBV6-1,TRBJ2-7,ASSENVLGSYEQY
TRBV6-5,TRBJ2-5,ASSSERPVGETQY
TRBV18,TRBJ1-5,ASSQDITSNQPQH
TRBV28,TRBJ2-3,ASSIGGQPSDTQY
TRBV29-1,TRBJ2-7,SVEARSGHSYEQY
TRBV20-1,TRBJ2-1,SARDRPVLSPGGGWLNEQF
TRBV20-1,TRBJ2-4,SNPRAGVMGNEQY
TRBV9,TRBJ2-7,ASSVEAAQGYEQY
TRBV7-9,TRBJ2-4,ASSLETGGQQY
TRBV7-9,TRBJ2-2,ASSLPGGTGELF
TRBV6-1,TRBJ1-2,ASGGTGVGYT
TRBV28,TRBJ2-5,ASRALYQETQY
TRBV20-1,TRBJ2-5,SARDRLETQY
TRBV7-9,TRBJ2-5,ASSFREINEQY